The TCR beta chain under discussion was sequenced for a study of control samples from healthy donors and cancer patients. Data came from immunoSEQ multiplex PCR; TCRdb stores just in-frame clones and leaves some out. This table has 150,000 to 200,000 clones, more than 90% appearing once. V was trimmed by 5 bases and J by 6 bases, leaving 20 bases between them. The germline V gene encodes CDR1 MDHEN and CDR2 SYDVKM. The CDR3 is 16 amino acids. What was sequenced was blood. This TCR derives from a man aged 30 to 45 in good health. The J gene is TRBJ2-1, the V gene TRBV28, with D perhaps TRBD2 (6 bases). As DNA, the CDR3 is TGTGCCAGCAGTAATCGACCCGGGCGGGGCGGCAATGAGCAGTTCTTC. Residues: CASSNRPGRGGNEQFF.